The sequence of this TCR beta chain was determined in a study of blood T cell repertoires in COVID-19. Study overall: Sites across the United States, Italy and Spain contributed samples from acute and convalescent COVID-19. PBMCs, B-cell-depleted T cells, or T cells were the source of the cDNA or gDNA that made up the material.

In the original analysis: From reference gene primer amplification, estimates of nucleated cell counts were derived. The assay was immunoSEQ multiplex PCR, and TCRdb's table has in-frame clones only and misses some. D and trimming come from the DNA, and the V and J calls and clone size come from that table. The table includes about 150,000 clones, 84% detected once. The germline V gene encodes CDR1 LNHNV and CDR2 YYDKDF (reference sequence). The CDR3 runs to 17 residues. V was pared by 2 bases and J by 5 bases, with 5 bases of the junction left unmatched. The origin of this receptor is a human donor in a cohort sampled during active COVID-19. Sequencing used peripheral blood. V gene TRBV15 combines with J gene TRBJ2-1; TRBD2 matches 14 bases. The CDR3 is CATSRRLAGGPDNEQFF. CDR3 DNA sequence: TGTGCCACCAGCAGACGACTAGCGGGAGGGCCCGACAATGAGCAGTTCTTC.